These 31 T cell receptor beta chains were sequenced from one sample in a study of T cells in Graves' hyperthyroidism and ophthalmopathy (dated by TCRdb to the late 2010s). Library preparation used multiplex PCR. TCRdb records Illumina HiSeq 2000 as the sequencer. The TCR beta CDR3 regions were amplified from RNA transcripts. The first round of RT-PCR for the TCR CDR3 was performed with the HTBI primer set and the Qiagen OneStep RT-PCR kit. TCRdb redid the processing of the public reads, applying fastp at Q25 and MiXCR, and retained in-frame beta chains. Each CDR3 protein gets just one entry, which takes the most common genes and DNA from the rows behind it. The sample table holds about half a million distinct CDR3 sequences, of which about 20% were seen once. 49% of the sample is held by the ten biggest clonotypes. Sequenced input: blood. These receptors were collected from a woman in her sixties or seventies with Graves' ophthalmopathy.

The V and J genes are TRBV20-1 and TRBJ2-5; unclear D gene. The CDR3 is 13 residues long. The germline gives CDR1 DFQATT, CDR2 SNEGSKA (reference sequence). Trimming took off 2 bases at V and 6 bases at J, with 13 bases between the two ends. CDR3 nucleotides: TGCAGTGCTAGACTCTCCCCGGCGCAGACCCAGTACTTC. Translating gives CSARLSPAQTQYF.

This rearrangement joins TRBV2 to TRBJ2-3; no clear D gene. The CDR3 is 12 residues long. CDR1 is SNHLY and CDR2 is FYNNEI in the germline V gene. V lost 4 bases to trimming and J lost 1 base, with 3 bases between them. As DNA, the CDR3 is TGTGCCAGCAGTGTCCGCACAGATACGCAGTATTTT. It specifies CASSVRTDTQYF.

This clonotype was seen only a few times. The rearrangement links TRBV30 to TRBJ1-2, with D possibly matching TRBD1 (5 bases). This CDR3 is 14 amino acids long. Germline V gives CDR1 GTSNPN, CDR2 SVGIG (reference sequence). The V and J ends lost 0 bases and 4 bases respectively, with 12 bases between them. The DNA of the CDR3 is TGTGCCTGGAGTGTACGATCGACAGTCTATGGCTACACCTTC. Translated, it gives CAWSVRSTVYGYTF.

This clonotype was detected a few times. The chain's CDR3 is CASSATGGGWNEQFF. CDR3 nucleotide sequence: TGTGCCAGCAGTGCGACAGGGGGCGGTTGGAATGAGCAGTTCTTC. The chain links TRBV12-3 or TRBV12-4 to TRBJ2-1; 10 positions agree with TRBD1. The CDR3 has 15 residues. Trimming removed 5 bases from V and 7 bases from J; junction bases left unmatched: 8.

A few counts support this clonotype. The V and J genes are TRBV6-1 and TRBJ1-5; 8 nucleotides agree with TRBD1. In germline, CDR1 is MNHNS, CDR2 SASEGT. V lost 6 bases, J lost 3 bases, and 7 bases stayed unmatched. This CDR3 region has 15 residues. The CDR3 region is CASRRTGSTNQPQHF. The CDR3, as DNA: TGTGCCAGCAGGCGGACAGGGTCAACCAATCAGCCCCAGCATTTT.

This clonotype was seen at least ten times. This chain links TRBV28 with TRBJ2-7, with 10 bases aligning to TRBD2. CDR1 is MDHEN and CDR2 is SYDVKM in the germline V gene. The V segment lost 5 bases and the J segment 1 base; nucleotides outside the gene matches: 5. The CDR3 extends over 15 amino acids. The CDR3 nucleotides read TGTGCCAGCAGTCCAGGACTAGCGGATTCCTACGAGCAGTACTTC. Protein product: CASSPGLADSYEQYF. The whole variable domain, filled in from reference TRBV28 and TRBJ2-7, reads DVKVTQSSRYLVKRTGEKVFLECVQDMDHENMFWYRQDPGLGLRLIYFSYDVKMKEKGDIPEGYSVSREKKERFSLILESASTNQTSMYLCASSPGLADSYEQYFGPGTRLTVT.

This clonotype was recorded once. The CDR3 reads CASSDPPGAGRYSNQPQHF. CDR3 DNA: TGCGCCAGCAGTGACCCCCCCGGGGCAGGGCGCTATAGCAATCAGCCCCAGCATTTT. V usage is TRBV10-2 and J usage is TRBJ1-5; TRBD1 might be the D (5 bases). V was shortened by 3 bases and J by 0 bases, with 21 bases between the two germline ends. Per germline, CDR1 WSHSY and CDR2 SAAADI. The CDR3 runs to 19 residues.

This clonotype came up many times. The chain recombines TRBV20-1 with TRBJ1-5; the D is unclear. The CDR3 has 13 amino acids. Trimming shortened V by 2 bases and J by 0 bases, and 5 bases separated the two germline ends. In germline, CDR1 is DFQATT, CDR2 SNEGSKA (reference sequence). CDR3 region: CSARSYSNQPQHF. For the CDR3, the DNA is TGCAGTGCTAGAAGTTATAGCAATCAGCCCCAGCATTTT.

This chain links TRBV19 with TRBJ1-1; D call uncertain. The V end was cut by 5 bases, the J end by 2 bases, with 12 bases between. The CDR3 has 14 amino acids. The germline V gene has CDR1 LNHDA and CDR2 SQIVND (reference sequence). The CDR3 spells CASSGPGKNTEAFF. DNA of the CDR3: TGTGCCAGTAGTGGACCCGGGAAAAACACTGAAGCTTTCTTT.

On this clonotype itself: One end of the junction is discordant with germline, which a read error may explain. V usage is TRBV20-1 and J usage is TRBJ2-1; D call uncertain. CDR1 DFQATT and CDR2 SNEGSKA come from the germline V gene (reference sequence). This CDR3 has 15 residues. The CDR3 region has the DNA TGCAGTGCTCCCCCTGCGGTACTCTCCTACTATGAGCAGTTCTTC. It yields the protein CSAPPAVLSYYEQFF.

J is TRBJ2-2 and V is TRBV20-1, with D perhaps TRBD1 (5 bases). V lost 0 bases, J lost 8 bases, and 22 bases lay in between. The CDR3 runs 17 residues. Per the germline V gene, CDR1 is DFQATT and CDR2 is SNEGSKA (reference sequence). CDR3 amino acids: CSARDSRSGRTTGELFF. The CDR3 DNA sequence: TGCAGTGCTAGAGATAGCAGGTCAGGGCGAACGACGGGGGAGCTGTTTTTT.

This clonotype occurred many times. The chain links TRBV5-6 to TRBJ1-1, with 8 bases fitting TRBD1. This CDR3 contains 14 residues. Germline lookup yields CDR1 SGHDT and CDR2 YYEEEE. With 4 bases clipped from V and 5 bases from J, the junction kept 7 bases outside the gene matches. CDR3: CASSGQGSWTEAFF. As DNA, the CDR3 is TGTGCCAGCAGCGGACAGGGTAGTTGGACTGAAGCTTTCTTT.

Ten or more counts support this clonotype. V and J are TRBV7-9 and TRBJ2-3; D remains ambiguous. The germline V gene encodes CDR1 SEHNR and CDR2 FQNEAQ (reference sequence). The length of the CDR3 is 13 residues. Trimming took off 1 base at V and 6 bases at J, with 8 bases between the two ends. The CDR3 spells CASSLGRSDTQYF. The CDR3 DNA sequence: TGTGCCAGCAGCTTAGGCCGTTCCGATACGCAGTATTTT.

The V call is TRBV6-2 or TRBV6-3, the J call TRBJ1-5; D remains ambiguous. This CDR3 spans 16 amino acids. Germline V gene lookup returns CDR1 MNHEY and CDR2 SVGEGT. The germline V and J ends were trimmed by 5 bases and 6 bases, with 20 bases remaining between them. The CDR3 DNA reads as TGTGCCAGCAGTCCTCGCGGCCCGATAGGTGGTCAGCCCCAGCATTTT. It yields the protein CASSPRGPIGGQPQHF.

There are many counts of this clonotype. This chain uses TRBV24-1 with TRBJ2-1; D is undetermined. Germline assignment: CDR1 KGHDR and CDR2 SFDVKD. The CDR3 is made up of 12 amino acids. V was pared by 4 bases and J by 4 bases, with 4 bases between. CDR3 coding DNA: TGTGCCACCAGTGACTCATACAATGAGCAGTTCTTC. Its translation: CATSDSYNEQFF.

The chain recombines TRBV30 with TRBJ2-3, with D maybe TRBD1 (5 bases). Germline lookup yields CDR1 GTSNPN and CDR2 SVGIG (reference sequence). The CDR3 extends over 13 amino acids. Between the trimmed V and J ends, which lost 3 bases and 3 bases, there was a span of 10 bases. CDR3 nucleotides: TGTGCCTGGAGGGCCCCAGGGACAGATACGCAGTATTTT. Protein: CAWRAPGTDTQYF.

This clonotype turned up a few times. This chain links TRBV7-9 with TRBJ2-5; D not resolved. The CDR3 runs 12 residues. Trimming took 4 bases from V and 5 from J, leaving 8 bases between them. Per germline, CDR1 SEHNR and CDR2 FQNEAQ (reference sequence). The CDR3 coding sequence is TGTGCCAGCAGCTGGGCTTCGGAGACCCAGTACTTC. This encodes CASSWASETQYF.

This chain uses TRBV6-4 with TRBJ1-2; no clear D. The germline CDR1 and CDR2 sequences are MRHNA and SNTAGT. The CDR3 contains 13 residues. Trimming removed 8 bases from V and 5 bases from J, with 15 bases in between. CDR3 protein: CASPDGESYGYTF. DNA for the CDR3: TGTGCCAGCCCGGACGGGGAAAGTTATGGCTACACCTTC.

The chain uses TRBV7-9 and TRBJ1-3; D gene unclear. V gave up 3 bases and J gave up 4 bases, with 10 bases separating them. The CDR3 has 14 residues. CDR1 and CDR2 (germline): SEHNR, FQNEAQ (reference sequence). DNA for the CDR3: TGTGCCAGCAGCTTCCCGGGGTTGGGAAACACCATATATTTT. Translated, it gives CASSFPGLGNTIYF.

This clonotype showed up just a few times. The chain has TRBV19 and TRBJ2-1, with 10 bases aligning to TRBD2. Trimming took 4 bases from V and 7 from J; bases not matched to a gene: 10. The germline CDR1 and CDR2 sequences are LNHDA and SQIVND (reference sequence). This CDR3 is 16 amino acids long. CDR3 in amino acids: CASSSRSGRAENEQFF. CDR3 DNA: TGTGCCAGTAGTAGCCGCAGCGGGAGGGCCGAGAATGAGCAGTTCTTC.

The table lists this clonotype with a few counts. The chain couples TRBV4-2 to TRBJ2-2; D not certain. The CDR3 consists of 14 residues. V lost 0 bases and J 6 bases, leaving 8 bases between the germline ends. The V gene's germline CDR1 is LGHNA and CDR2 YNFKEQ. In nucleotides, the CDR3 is TGTGCCAGCAGCCAAGATCACTCGCCCGGGGAGCTGTTTTTT. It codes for CASSQDHSPGELFF.

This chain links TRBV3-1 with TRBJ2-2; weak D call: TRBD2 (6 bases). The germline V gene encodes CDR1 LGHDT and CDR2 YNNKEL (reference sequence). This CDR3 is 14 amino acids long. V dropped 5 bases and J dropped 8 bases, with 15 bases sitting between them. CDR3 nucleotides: TGTGCCAGCAGCTCCCGGGACTCCCTGGGGGAGCTGTTTTTT. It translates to CASSSRDSLGELFF.

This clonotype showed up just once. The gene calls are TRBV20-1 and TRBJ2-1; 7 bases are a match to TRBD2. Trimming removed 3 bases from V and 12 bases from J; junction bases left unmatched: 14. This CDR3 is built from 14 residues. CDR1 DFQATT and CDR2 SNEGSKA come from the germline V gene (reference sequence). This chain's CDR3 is CSASRQAGLARQFF. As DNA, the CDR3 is TGCAGTGCTAGTCGACAAGCGGGGTTAGCGCGGCAGTTCTTC.

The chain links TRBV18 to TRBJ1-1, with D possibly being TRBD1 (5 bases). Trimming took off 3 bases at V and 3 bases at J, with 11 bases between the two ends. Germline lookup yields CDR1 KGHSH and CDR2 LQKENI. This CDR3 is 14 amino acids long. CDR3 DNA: TGTGCCAGCTCACCGGGGGATAGGCACACTGAAGCTTTCTTT. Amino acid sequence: CASSPGDRHTEAFF.

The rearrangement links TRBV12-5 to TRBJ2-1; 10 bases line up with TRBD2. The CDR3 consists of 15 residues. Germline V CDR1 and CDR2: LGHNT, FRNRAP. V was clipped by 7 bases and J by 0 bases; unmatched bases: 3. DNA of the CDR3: TGTGCTAGTGCCGCTAGCGGGAGCTCCTACAATGAGCAGTTCTTC. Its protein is CASAASGSSYNEQFF.

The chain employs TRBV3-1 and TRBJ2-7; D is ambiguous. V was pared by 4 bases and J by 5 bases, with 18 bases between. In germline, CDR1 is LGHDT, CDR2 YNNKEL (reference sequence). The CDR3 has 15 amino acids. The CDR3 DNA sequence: TGTGCCAGCAGCCGATCCCTGGCCGACACCCACGAGCAGTACTTC. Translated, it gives CASSRSLADTHEQYF.

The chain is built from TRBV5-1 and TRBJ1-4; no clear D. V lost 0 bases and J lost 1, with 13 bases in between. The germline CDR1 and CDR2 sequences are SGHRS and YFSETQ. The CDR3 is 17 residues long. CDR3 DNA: TGCGCCAGCAGCTTGGGGACGGGTATGAGAACTAATGAAAAACTGTTTTTT. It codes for CASSLGTGMRTNEKLFF.

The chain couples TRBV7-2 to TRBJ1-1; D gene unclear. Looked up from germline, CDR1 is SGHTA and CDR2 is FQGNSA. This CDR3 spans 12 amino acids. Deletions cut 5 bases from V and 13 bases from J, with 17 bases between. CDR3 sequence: CASSPARTLGFF. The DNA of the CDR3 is TGTGCCAGCAGCCCCGCGAGGACCTTAGGTTTCTTT.

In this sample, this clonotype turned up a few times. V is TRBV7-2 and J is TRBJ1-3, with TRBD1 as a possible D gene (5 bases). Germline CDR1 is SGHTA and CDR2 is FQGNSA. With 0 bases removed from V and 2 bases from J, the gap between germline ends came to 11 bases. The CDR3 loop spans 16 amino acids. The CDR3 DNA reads TGTGCCAGCAGCTTAGCGTCGACAGAGGCTGGAAACACCATATATTTT. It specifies CASSLASTEAGNTIYF.

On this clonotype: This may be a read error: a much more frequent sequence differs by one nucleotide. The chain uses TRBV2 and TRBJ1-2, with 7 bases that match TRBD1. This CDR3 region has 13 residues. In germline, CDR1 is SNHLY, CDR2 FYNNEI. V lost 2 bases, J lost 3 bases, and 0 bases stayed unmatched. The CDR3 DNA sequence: TGTGCCAGCAGTGAAACAGGGGACTATGGCTACACCTTC. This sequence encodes CASSETGDYGYTF.

Here the CDR3 DNA reads TGCGCCAGCAGTGAAAGGACTAGCGGGCTCAATGAGCAGTTCTTC. Encoded protein: CASSERTSGLNEQFF. This rearrangement joins TRBV10-1 to TRBJ2-1; 11 bases are shared with TRBD2. V shed 3 bases, J shed 6 bases, and the junction held 4 bases outside the gene matches. The germline V gene has CDR1 WNHNN and CDR2 SYGVQD (reference sequence). This CDR3 comprises 15 residues.